This T cell receptor (beta chain) was sequenced for a study of blood T cell repertoires in COVID-19. Cohorts were assigned according to the clinical history that participants reported. Original processing methods: Amplified reference gene primers provided the basis for estimating nucleated cell counts. Clones were read by immunoSEQ multiplex PCR, and TCRdb kept only the in-frame ones, dropping some. D and trimming were read from the DNA, whereas the V and J calls and clone size are those reported in that table. This sample has approximately 240,000 clones, with around 85% found just once. A few counts support this clone. The sequencing sample was made of PBMCs or T cells enriched from blood (not recorded which). This clonotype was sampled from a middle-aged woman with acute COVID-19.

Here the CDR3 reads CASSPSTDTQYF. The DNA for the CDR3 is TGTGCCAGCAGCCCGAGCACAGATACGCAGTATTTT. The chain recombines TRBV11-2 with TRBJ2-3; D call uncertain. This CDR3 is built from 12 residues. Germline loops: CDR1 SGHAT, CDR2 FQNNGV. Trimming left V 5 bases short and J 0 bases short, with 3 bases between.